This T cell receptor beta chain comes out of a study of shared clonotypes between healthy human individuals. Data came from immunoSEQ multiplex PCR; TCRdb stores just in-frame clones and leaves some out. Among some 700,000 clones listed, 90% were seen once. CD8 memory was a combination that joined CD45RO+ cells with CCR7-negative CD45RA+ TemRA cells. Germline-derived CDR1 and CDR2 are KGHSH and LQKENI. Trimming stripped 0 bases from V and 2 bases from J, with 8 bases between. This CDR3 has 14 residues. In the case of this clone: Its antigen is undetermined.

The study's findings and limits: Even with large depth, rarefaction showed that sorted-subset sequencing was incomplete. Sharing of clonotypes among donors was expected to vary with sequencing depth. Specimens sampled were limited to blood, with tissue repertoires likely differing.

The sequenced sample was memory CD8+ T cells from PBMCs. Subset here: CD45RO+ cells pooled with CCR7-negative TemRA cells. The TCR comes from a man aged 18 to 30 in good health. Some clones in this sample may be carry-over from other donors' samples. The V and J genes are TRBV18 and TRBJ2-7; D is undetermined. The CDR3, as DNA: TGTGCCAGCTCACCACCGGGTTCGACCTACGAGCAGTACTTC. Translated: CASSPPGSTYEQYF. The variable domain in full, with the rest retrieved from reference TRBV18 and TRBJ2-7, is NAGVMQNPRHLVRRRGQEARLRCSPMKGHSHVYWYRQLPEEGLKFMVYLQKENIIDESGMPKERFSAEFPKEGPSILRIQQVVRGDSAAYFCASSPPGSTYEQYFGPGTRLTVT.